This TCR beta chain was retrieved from a study of early T cells in non-severe SARS-CoV-2 infection. Turning to the study itself: RNA in bulk from unsorted whole blood was sequenced, and chains were unpaired.

The library protocol tagged individual cDNA molecules with unique molecular identifiers. TCRdb redid the calling of the 5' RACE reads with MiXCR, one entry per CDR3 protein. Of 95,000 to 150,000 distinct CDR3 sequences listed, about 15% were seen once; the top ten hold roughly a fifth. Trimming removed 3 bases at V and 2 bases at J, with 7 bases between. From germline, CDR1 is DFQATT and CDR2 SNEGSKA (reference sequence). The CDR3 is 12 amino acids. Sequenced input: whole blood. The chain joins TRBV20-1 to TRBJ1-2, with D unclear. This clonotype was obtained from an adult who was a healthcare worker with PCR-confirmed SARS-CoV-2 infection or an uninfected control (not recorded which). The CDR3 coding sequence is TGCAGTGCTAGCAGGCAGAACTATGGCTACACCTTC. Encoded protein: CSASRQNYGYTF.